This T cell receptor beta chain was retrieved from a study of blood T cell repertoires in COVID-19. Sequenced by immunoSEQ multiplex PCR; TCRdb stores in-frame clones only, minus some. The sample records approximately 37,000 clones, around 85% being singletons. There are 13 residues in the CDR3. V lost 6 bases to trimming and J lost 7 bases; unmatched junction nucleotides: 6. This TCR came from a man between 60 and 75 years old with active or convalescent COVID-19. The chain couples TRBV12-3 or TRBV12-4 to TRBJ1-1; TRBD1 agrees at 9 bases. The material sequenced was peripheral blood. The chain's CDR3 is CASSRTGEVEAFF. The CDR3, as DNA: TGTGCCAGCAGCCGGACAGGGGAGGTTGAAGCTTTCTTT.